Below, 32 T cell receptor beta chains from the same sample are listed, as sequenced in a study of shared clonotypes between healthy human individuals. TCRdb keeps only in-frame clones here, not all; method: immunoSEQ multiplex PCR. In the table there are some 500,000 clones, approximately 77% of which are singletons. The sample was PBMCs. The receptors shown here come from a woman between 40 and 55 years old in good health. Some clones in this sample may be carry-over from other donors' samples.

The rearrangement joins TRBV5-1 to TRBJ2-6, with D possibly TRBD1 on 5 matching bases. V was cut by 0 bases and J by 0 bases, with 10 bases left in between. Germline loops: CDR1 SGHRS, CDR2 YFSETQ. This CDR3 has 17 amino acids. The CDR3 region has the DNA TGCGCCAGCAGCTTGGATGGACACGACTCTGGGGCCAACGTCCTGACTTTC. This gives the protein CASSLDGHDSGANVLTF.

This clone was recorded at least ten times. The chain carries TRBV5-1 and TRBJ2-7; unclear D gene. The V gene lost 4 bases and the J gene lost 2 bases, with 10 bases spanning the gap. The CDR3 covers 13 residues. Germline V gene sequence: CDR1 SGHRS, CDR2 YFSETQ. CDR3 bases: TGCGCCAGCAGCGCTGGATCCACCTACGAGCAGTACTTC. Protein: CASSAGSTYEQYF.

A word on this clone: This may be a read error: a much more frequent sequence differs by one nucleotide. Since no conserved phenylalanine or tryptophan closes the CDR3, a read error is the likely cause. The chain has TRBV13 and TRBJ1-1; D is ambiguous. The CDR3 extends over 15 amino acids. V was trimmed by 4 bases and J by 0 bases, leaving 12 bases between them. In germline, CDR1 is PRHDT, CDR2 FYEKMQ (reference sequence). CDR3 in amino acids: CASSYNRIMNTEAFS. DNA of the CDR3: TGTGCCAGCAGCTACAACAGAATAATGAACACTGAAGCTTTCTCT.

Worth noting for this clone: A far larger clone is one nucleotide away, so this likely arose from a read error. Other nucleotide sequences from this sample produce the same CDR3. The genes are TRBV4-3 and TRBJ1-2; D not certain. Germline-derived CDR1 and CDR2 are LGHNA and YSLEER. The length of the CDR3 is 16 residues. The CDR3 loop is CASSQGLTETNYGYTF. The CDR3 DNA follows: TGCGCCAGCAGCCAAGGTCTAACAGAGACTAACTATGGCTACACGTTC.

This clone was counted many times. The gene calls are TRBV5-4 and TRBJ2-1; 9 bases fit TRBD2. Germline V gene lookup returns CDR1 SGHNT and CDR2 YYREEE (reference sequence). V trimming: 2 bases; J trimming: 10 bases; junction bases outside the gene matches: 4. The CDR3 loop spans 13 amino acids. The CDR3, as DNA: TGTGCCAGCAGCTTCGGCGGGAGGGAGGAGCAGTTCTTC. This sequence encodes CASSFGGREEQFF.

The V gene is TRBV21-1, the J gene TRBJ1-1. TRBV21-1 is reported as a pseudogene. The CDR3 loop spans 14 amino acids. The CDR3 here is CASKGGFLNSEAFF. The CDR3 bases are TGTGCCAGCAAAGGGGGGTTTCTAAACTCTGAAGCTTTCTTT.

This chain joins TRBV27 and TRBJ2-5, with D perhaps TRBD1 or TRBD2 (5 bases each). Germline CDR1 is MNHEY and CDR2 is SMNVEV (reference sequence). The CDR3 length is 19 residues. V dropped 1 base and J dropped 1 base, with 22 bases sitting between them. CDR3 protein: CASSLLGPGLRAIQETQYF. Here the CDR3 DNA reads TGTGCCAGCAGTTTATTGGGTCCAGGGTTGAGGGCCATCCAAGAGACCCAGTACTTC.

V and J are TRBV28 and TRBJ2-7; D gene uncertain. CDR1 and CDR2 (germline): MDHEN, SYDVKM. The CDR3 covers 16 residues. V was cut by 6 bases and J by 2 bases, with 20 bases left in between. CDR3 sequence: CASSPVGPGVPYEQYF. The CDR3 DNA follows: TGTGCCAGCAGCCCGGTAGGACCGGGCGTCCCCTACGAGCAGTACTTC.

To note about this clone: A far larger clone lies a single base away; this is likely a read error. The CDR3 spells CTWSGGSGANVLTF. CDR3 nucleotide sequence: TGTACCTGGAGCGGGGGTTCTGGGGCCAACGTCCTGACTTTC. The V gene is TRBV30, the J gene TRBJ2-6, with 8 positions matching TRBD2. Germline V gene data show CDR1 as GTSNPN and CDR2 as SVGIG (reference sequence). This CDR3 is 14 amino acids long.

V usage is TRBV7-9 and J usage is TRBJ2-7; D is possibly TRBD1 or TRBD2 (6 bases each). The V gene lost 6 bases and the J gene lost 0 bases, with 15 bases spanning the gap. The V gene's germline CDR1 is SEHNR and CDR2 FQNEAQ (reference sequence). CDR3 size: 15 residues. DNA for the CDR3: TGTGCCAGCAGTTGGGGGGCAGCGACCTCCTACGAGCAGTACTTC. Protein sequence: CASSWGAATSYEQYF.

This clone came up once. This sequence joins TRBV5-6 and TRBJ2-3, with 11 bases identical to TRBD2. From germline, CDR1 is SGHDT and CDR2 YYEEEE. The V segment lost 3 bases and the J segment 1 base; nucleotides outside the gene matches: 7. The CDR3 sequence is 17 residues long. The CDR3 DNA follows: TGTGCCAGCAGCTACTTAGCGGGAGGGCTGGGCACAGATACGCAGTATTTT. It translates to CASSYLAGGLGTDTQYF.

The chain uses TRBV11-2 and TRBJ2-1; 7 bases align to TRBD1. The CDR3 totals 13 residues. The ends lost 3 bases at V and 8 bases at J; junction bases unmatched: 4. Germline assignment: CDR1 SGHAT and CDR2 FQNNGV. CDR3 sequence: CASSLGQSDEQFF. Here the CDR3 DNA reads TGTGCCAGCAGCTTGGGACAGTCCGATGAGCAGTTCTTC.

The sample holds a few counts of this clone. V and J are TRBV7-2 and TRBJ1-5; possibly TRBD1 for D (6 bases). V lost 4 bases, J lost 6 bases, and 13 bases lay in between. Germline V gives CDR1 SGHTA, CDR2 FQGNSA. The CDR3 is 14 amino acids. CDR3 region: CASSSTTGTQPQHF. The CDR3 region has the DNA TGTGCCAGCAGCTCGACTACAGGGACTCAGCCCCAGCATTTT.

This chain uses TRBV6-4 with TRBJ2-1; 8 nucleotides agree with TRBD2. V shed 3 bases, J shed 7 bases, and the junction held 5 bases outside the gene matches. This CDR3 spans 14 amino acids. CDR1 MRHNA and CDR2 SNTAGT come from the germline V gene. The CDR3 loop reads CASSDIAGYNEQFF. CDR3 coding DNA: TGTGCCAGCAGTGATATAGCGGGATATAATGAGCAGTTCTTC.

The chain has TRBV6-1 and TRBJ1-5; D is ambiguous. Germline V gene data show CDR1 as MNHNS and CDR2 as SASEGT. This CDR3 is built from 13 residues. Trimming shortened V by 6 bases and J by 2 bases, and 8 bases separated the two germline ends. Here the CDR3 reads CASSGTGNQPQHF. DNA of the CDR3: TGTGCCAGCAGCGGTACAGGCAATCAGCCCCAGCATTTT.

The V call is TRBV2, the J call TRBJ2-7, with 13 bases lining up with TRBD2. CDR1 is SNHLY and CDR2 is FYNNEI in the germline V gene. J was trimmed by 3 bases and V by 6 bases; bases with no gene match: 5. This CDR3 spans 15 amino acids. Here the CDR3 reads CASSPRTSGSYEQYF. For the CDR3, the DNA is TGTGCCAGCAGCCCGCGGACTAGCGGGAGCTACGAGCAGTACTTC. Combining the CDR3 with reference TRBV2 and TRBJ2-7 gives the whole variable domain EPEVTQTPSHQVTQMGQEVILRCVPISNHLYFYWYRQILGQKVEFLVSFYNNEISEKSEIFDDQFSVERPDGSNFTLKIRSTKLEDSAMYFCASSPRTSGSYEQYFGPGTRLTVT.

This clone was counted only a few times. The chain uses TRBV5-1 and TRBJ2-2; no clear D. The CDR3 contains 13 residues. Trimming shortened V by 0 bases and J by 8 bases, and 8 bases separated the two germline ends. Germline assignment: CDR1 SGHRS and CDR2 YFSETQ. CDR3 nucleotide sequence: TGCGCCAGCAGCTTGGGGCCAGTGGGGGAGCTGTTTTTT. Its translation: CASSLGPVGELFF.

A note on this clone: Other nucleotide sequences in the sample specify the same CDR3. The V and J genes are TRBV9 and TRBJ2-1, with D possibly being TRBD2 (6 bases). CDR1 is SGDLS, CDR2 YYNGEE, per germline. V lost 0 bases and J 2 bases, leaving 9 bases between the germline ends. The CDR3 totals 15 residues. The CDR3 here is CASSVAGDPYNEQFF. The CDR3 coding sequence is TGTGCCAGCAGCGTAGCGGGAGACCCCTACAATGAGCAGTTCTTC. The entire variable domain, with the rest obtained from reference TRBV9 and TRBJ2-1, is as follows: DSGVTQTPKHLITATGQRVTLRCSPRSGDLSVYWYQQSLDQGLQFLIQYYNGEERAKGNILERFSAQQFPDLHSELNLSSLELGDSALYFCASSVAGDPYNEQFFGPGTRLTVL.

The J gene is TRBJ1-1, the V gene TRBV29-1; D is uncertain. CDR3 length: 13 residues. CDR1 SQVTM and CDR2 ANQGSEA come from the germline V gene. V was clipped by 6 bases and J by 1 base, with 12 bases between them. This CDR3 is CSVPGITNTEAFF. Here the CDR3 DNA reads TGCAGCGTACCGGGTATTACGAACACTGAAGCTTTCTTT. The whole variable domain, filled in from reference TRBV29-1 and TRBJ1-1, reads SAVISQKPSRDICQRGTSLTIQCQVDSQVTMMFWYRQQPGQSLTLIATANQGSEATYESGFVIDKFPISRPNLTFSTLTVSNMSPEDSSIYLCSVPGITNTEAFFGQGTRLTVV.

A remark on this clone: A much bigger clone sits one base away, suggesting this may be a read error. The chain couples TRBV7-8 to TRBJ1-5, with a weak D call TRBD1 (6 bases). This CDR3 is 14 amino acids long. Per the germline V gene, CDR1 is SGHVS and CDR2 is FQNEAQ. CDR3 sequence reads: CASSPGQYNRPQHF. CDR3 nucleotides: TGTGCCAGCAGCCCCGGACAGTACAATCGGCCCCAGCATTTT.

V is TRBV6-6 and J is TRBJ2-7, with 8 bases matching TRBD2. The CDR3 runs 15 residues. With 7 bases clipped from V and 0 bases from J, the junction kept 8 bases outside the gene matches. The germline V gene encodes CDR1 MNHNY and CDR2 SVGAGI (reference sequence). CDR3 loop: CASMRGSGSSYEQYF. The CDR3, as DNA: TGTGCCAGCATGAGGGGAAGCGGGAGCTCCTACGAGCAGTACTTC.

Concerning this clone itself: Since a far larger clone is one base different, this is likely a read error. Other DNA sequences in the sample encode the same CDR3. The chain recombines TRBV18 with TRBJ1-1; D call uncertain. This CDR3 is 13 amino acids long. CDR1 and CDR2 from the germline V gene are KGHSH and LQKENI. V was pared by 4 bases and J by 3 bases, with 9 bases between. CDR3 sequence reads: CASSQDGDTEAFF. As DNA, the CDR3 is TGTGCCAGCTCACAGGACGGGGACACTGAAGCTTTCTTT.

V usage is TRBV11-2 and J usage is TRBJ2-5; TRBD1 aligns across 12 bases. The V and J ends lost 4 bases and 4 bases, in that order; junction bases with no gene match: 10. Germline-derived CDR1 and CDR2 are SGHAT and FQNNGV. This CDR3 comprises 17 residues. The CDR3 here is CASSYSGTGGIGETQYF. For the CDR3, the DNA is TGTGCCAGCAGCTATAGCGGGACAGGGGGCATCGGAGAGACCCAGTACTTC.

The rearrangement joins TRBV7-2 to TRBJ2-7, with D maybe TRBD2 (6 bases). There are 15 residues in the CDR3. Germline V gives CDR1 SGHTA, CDR2 FQGNSA. V was shortened by 4 bases and J by 2 bases, with 15 bases between the two germline ends. CDR3 sequence: CASSSFSRGPYEQYF. The CDR3 bases are TGTGCCAGCAGCTCATTTTCGCGGGGCCCCTACGAGCAGTACTTC.

This chain connects TRBV27 to TRBJ1-5; D call uncertain. Looked up from germline, CDR1 is MNHEY and CDR2 is SMNVEV (reference sequence). CDR3 length equals 12 residues. Trimming removed 3 bases at V and 3 bases at J, with 3 bases between. CDR3 in amino acids: CASSFLNQPQHF. The CDR3 nucleotides are TGTGCCAGCAGTTTCCTCAATCAGCCCCAGCATTTT.

The chain couples TRBV30 to TRBJ2-7; no firm D call. Germline V gene sequence: CDR1 GTSNPN, CDR2 SVGIG (reference sequence). V dropped 1 base and J dropped 6 bases, with 10 bases sitting between them. The CDR3 covers 12 residues. The CDR3 loop reads CAWSDTFGEQYF. The CDR3 DNA reads as TGTGCCTGGAGTGATACCTTTGGCGAGCAGTACTTC.

The chain couples TRBV5-4 to TRBJ2-6; no definite D call. Germline values: CDR1 SGHNT, CDR2 YYREEE (reference sequence). V lost 2 bases and J 0 bases, leaving 9 bases between the germline ends. The CDR3 has 16 amino acids. The CDR3 loop reads CASSFGPNSGANVLTF. CDR3 nucleotide sequence: TGTGCCAGCAGCTTTGGCCCAAACTCTGGGGCCAACGTCCTGACTTTC. Using reference TRBV5-4 and TRBJ2-6 for the parts outside the CDR3, the full variable domain is ETGVTQSPTHLIKTRGQQVTLRCSSQSGHNTVSWYQQALGQGPQFIFQYYREEENGRGNFPPRFSGLQFPNYSSELNVNALELDDSALYLCASSFGPNSGANVLTFGAGSRLTVL.

This clone was observed a few times. V and J are TRBV11-2 and TRBJ2-4, with 8 positions matching TRBD1. Germline V lookup: CDR1 SGHAT, CDR2 FQNNGV. The length of the CDR3 is 14 residues. Trimming took 5 bases from V and 6 from J; bases not matched to a gene: 6. The CDR3 spells CASSPGGWGNIQYF. DNA for the CDR3: TGTGCCAGCAGCCCAGGGGGCTGGGGAAACATTCAGTACTTC.

This chain uses TRBV5-1 with TRBJ2-7; the D call may be TRBD1 or TRBD2 (5 bases each). There are 14 residues in the CDR3. In germline, CDR1 is SGHRS, CDR2 YFSETQ. V was clipped by 2 bases and J by 2 bases, with 11 bases between them. In nucleotides, the CDR3 is TGCGCCAGCAGCTTCGGGACGTCTCCCTACGAGCAGTACTTC. Protein sequence: CASSFGTSPYEQYF.

DNA for the CDR3: TGTGCCAGCAGTCTTGGGGGGTACGAGCAGTACTTC. Encoded protein: CASSLGGYEQYF. The genes are TRBV13 and TRBJ2-7; weak D call: TRBD2 (6 bases). This CDR3 has 12 amino acids. CDR1 and CDR2 from the germline V gene are PRHDT and FYEKMQ (reference sequence). V was clipped by 6 bases and J by 4 bases, with 10 bases between them.

The V and J genes are TRBV1 and TRBJ2-2. TRBV1 is flagged as a pseudogene. CDR3 length: 17 residues. The chain's CDR3 is CTSSPLTGPDNTGELFF. DNA of the CDR3: TGCACCAGCAGCCCCCTGACCGGTCCGGATAACACCGGGGAGCTGTTTTTT.

The chain couples TRBV6-1 to TRBJ1-2; a possible D gene is TRBD1 (6 bases). CDR3 length: 15 amino acids. Germline CDR1 and CDR2: MNHNS and SASEGT. The V end lost 4 bases, the J end lost 2 bases, and 14 bases lay between the germline ends. The CDR3 loop reads CASSAIRGGNYGYTF. In nucleotides, the CDR3 is TGTGCCAGCAGTGCGATCAGGGGAGGGAACTATGGCTACACCTTC.